These 21 T cell receptor beta chains share one sample of origin, sequenced in a study of tumor-infiltrating lymphocytes in oesophageal squamous cell carcinoma. In TCRdb, the PCR reads were re-called with MiXCR into one record per CDR3 protein. The sample holds about 15,000 distinct CDR3 sequences, under 70% seen once. The sample consisted of esophageal tumor tissue. Receptors were obtained from a female donor with esophageal squamous cell carcinoma.

The J gene is TRBJ1-1, the V gene TRBV6-1, with TRBD1 matching 8 bases. V shed 3 bases, J shed 2 bases, and the junction held 8 bases outside the gene matches. CDR1 and CDR2 (germline): MNHNS, SASEGT. The CDR3 is 16 residues long. The CDR3 loop reads CASSDHLDRVNTEAFF. In DNA, the CDR3 is TGTGCCAGCAGTGATCACCTGGACAGGGTTAACACTGAAGCTTTCTTT.

The table lists this clonotype with a few counts. As DNA, the CDR3 is TGTGCCAGCAAGGGGATTAAAGGCGGGTCAGATACGCAGTATTTT. It is translated as CASKGIKGGSDTQYF. The rearrangement joins TRBV6-1 to TRBJ2-3, with D perhaps assigned TRBD1 or TRBD2 (5 bases each). CDR1 is MNHNS and CDR2 is SASEGT in the germline V gene. Trimming cost V 7 bases and J 4 bases, with 18 bases left between them. This CDR3 region has 15 residues.

The rearrangement joins TRBV7-9 to TRBJ2-3; D call uncertain. The J call may be wrong; the DNA end is better matched by TRBJ2-7. The germline gives CDR1 SEHNR, CDR2 FQNEAQ (reference sequence). The CDR3 runs to 15 residues. Written as DNA, the CDR3 is TGTGCCAGCAGCTTAGACCCAGCATCCTCCTACGAGCAGTACTTC. Translated: CASSLDPASSYEQYF.

This clonotype has just one count. The V gene is TRBV6-2 or TRBV6-3, the J gene TRBJ1-1; the D gene is possibly TRBD1 (6 bases). The length of the CDR3 is 14 residues. The V end was cut by 4 bases, the J end by 3 bases, with 12 bases between. Per germline, CDR1 MNHEY and CDR2 SVGEGT. DNA for the CDR3: TGTGCCAGCAGTTCCAGGGGTATGGACACTGAAGCTTTCTTT. Its protein is CASSSRGMDTEAFF.

This clonotype was seen more than once but under ten times. The CDR3 DNA is TGCGCCAGCAGCTTCAGCTCCTACAATGAGCAGTACTTC. Translation: CASSFSSYNEQYF. The rearrangement uses TRBV5-1 and TRBJ2-5; D not resolved. V lost 2 bases, J lost 11 bases, and 16 bases lay in between. The CDR3 extends over 13 amino acids. CDR1 is SGHRS and CDR2 is YFSETQ in the germline V gene.

The chain uses TRBV7-2 and TRBJ2-5; the match to TRBD1 covers 10 bases. Judging by the DNA end, TRBJ2-7 fits better; the J call may be wrong. Per the germline V gene, CDR1 is SGHTA and CDR2 is FQGNSA. The CDR3 consists of 15 residues. CDR3 sequence: CASSPGRDRGGEQYF. The CDR3 nucleotides read TGTGCCAGCAGCCCGGGCCGGGACAGGGGCGGCGAGCAGTACTTC.

The chain employs TRBV28 and TRBJ2-7, with TRBD2 identical over 9 bases. The J call is in doubt because the DNA end fits TRBJ2-1 better. Germline CDR1 is MDHEN and CDR2 is SYDVKM. The CDR3 totals 16 residues. As DNA, the CDR3 is TGTGCCAGCAGTTTACCTAGCGGCTCTGCGGGGGGGGAGCAGTTCTTC. Encoded protein: CASSLPSGSAGGEQFF.

The genes are TRBV7-6 and TRBJ1-2; 11 nucleotides line up with TRBD1. This CDR3 has 13 residues. The V and J ends lost 3 bases and 6 bases, in that order; junction bases with no gene match: 0. Germline V gives CDR1 SGHVS, CDR2 FNYEAQ. CDR3 amino acids: CASSLGQGDGYTF. CDR3 bases: TGTGCCAGCAGCTTGGGACAGGGGGATGGCTACACCTTC.

This clonotype qualifies as medium-sized. The V and J genes are TRBV12-3 or TRBV12-4 and TRBJ1-1; possibly TRBD1 for D (5 bases). CDR3 length: 14 amino acids. Trimming shortened V by 2 bases and J by 1 base, and 8 bases separated the two germline ends. The CDR3 reads CASSLRQKNTEAFF. The CDR3, as DNA: TGTGCCAGCAGTTTACGACAGAAGAACACTGAAGCTTTCTTT.

As to this clonotype: At one of its ends the junction is not consistent with the germline gene, which may arise from a read error. V gene TRBV27 combines with J gene TRBJ1-1, with D perhaps matching TRBD1 (5 bases). This CDR3 is built from 13 residues. Germline V CDR1 and CDR2: MNHEY, SMNVEV (reference sequence). The CDR3 nucleotides read TGTGCCATCAGTGACAGTGCGAGAACTGAAGCTTTCTTT. This gives the protein CAISDSARTEAFF.

V is TRBV6-2 or TRBV6-3 and J is TRBJ2-1; D might be TRBD1 (5 bases). The tail of the sequence fits TRBJ2-5 better, so the J call may be wrong. There are 12 residues in the CDR3. Germline loops: CDR1 MNHEY, CDR2 SVGEGT. Here the CDR3 reads CASSYRGETQYF. DNA of the CDR3: TGTGCCAGCAGTTACAGGGGTGAGACCCAGTACTTC.

This clonotype was recorded a few times. The chain has TRBV7-3 and TRBJ2-5; 7 positions agree with TRBD2. The germline V gene encodes CDR1 SGHTA and CDR2 FQGTGA. This CDR3 spans 16 amino acids. J gave up 7 bases and V 1 base, and 12 bases lay outside the gene matches. CDR3 sequence: CASSLMAGTTQGTQYF. The CDR3 bases are TGTGCCAGCAGCTTAATGGCAGGGACTACCCAGGGGACCCAGTACTTC. Full variable domain (outside the CDR3, taken from reference TRBV7-3 and TRBJ2-5): GAGVSQTPSNKVTEKGKYVELRCDPISGHTALYWYRQSLGQGPEFLIYFQGTGAADDSGLPNDRFFAVRPEGSVSTLKIQRTERGDSAVYLCASSLMAGTTQGTQYFGPGTRLLVL.

This clonotype was counted only a few times. The CDR3 is CASSLGVFGYEQYF. The CDR3 nucleotides read TGTGCCAGCAGCTTAGGAGTGTTTGGGTACGAGCAGTACTTC. J is TRBJ2-7 and V is TRBV7-8; the D is unclear. V shed 1 base and J shed 4 bases, with 11 bases lying between them. The germline V gene encodes CDR1 SGHVS and CDR2 FQNEAQ. This CDR3 has 14 residues.

The chain employs TRBV2 and TRBJ1-1; TRBD1 aligns across 7 bases. The CDR3 sequence is 15 residues long. J lost 0 bases, V lost 6 bases, and 7 bases had no gene match. The germline gives CDR1 SNHLY, CDR2 FYNNEI. The CDR3 region is CASRRQGRVNTEAFF. DNA for the CDR3: TGTGCCAGCAGACGACAGGGTAGGGTGAACACTGAAGCTTTCTTT.

This CDR3 is CASSLGVRETQYF. The CDR3, as DNA: TGTGCCAGCAGCTTAGGGGTCCGGGAGACCCAGTACTTC. The gene calls are TRBV7-8 and TRBJ2-7; D gene ambiguous. The DNA matches TRBJ2-5 better at its end, which makes the J call doubtful. Germline V gene lookup returns CDR1 SGHVS and CDR2 FQNEAQ. The CDR3 consists of 13 residues.

The chain combines TRBV9 with TRBJ2-2; 15 nucleotides match TRBD2. Germline CDR1 SGDLS, CDR2 YYNGEE. The CDR3 is 17 amino acids. Trimming cost V 3 bases and J 4 bases; bases outside gene matches: 4. The chain's CDR3 is CASSGGLAGGGTGELFF. DNA of the CDR3: TGTGCCAGCAGCGGAGGACTAGCGGGGGGGGGCACCGGGGAGCTGTTTTTT.

This chain uses TRBV7-9 with TRBJ2-7; 10 bases match TRBD1. This CDR3 region has 15 residues. J gave up 6 bases and V 0 bases, and 5 bases lay outside the gene matches. In germline, CDR1 is SEHNR, CDR2 FQNEAQ (reference sequence). Here the CDR3 DNA reads TGTGCCAGCAGCTTAGCCGGGACAGGGGTTCGCGAGCAGTACTTC. Its translation is CASSLAGTGVREQYF.

This clonotype was seen a few times. This chain uses TRBV12-3 or TRBV12-4 with TRBJ2-2; 7 nucleotides agree with TRBD1. The CDR3 consists of 15 residues. The V segment lost 7 bases and the J segment 2 bases; nucleotides outside the gene matches: 7. CDR3 loop: CASKDRVLNTGELFF. Here the CDR3 DNA reads TGTGCCAGCAAAGACAGGGTTCTCAACACCGGGGAGCTGTTTTTT.

The chain couples TRBV6-6 to TRBJ2-2; no definite D call. Germline V lookup: CDR1 MNHNY, CDR2 SVGAGI (reference sequence). This CDR3 region has 15 residues. Trimming took 5 bases from V and 0 from J, leaving 10 bases between them. CDR3 sequence reads: CASSGKGTNTGELFF. CDR3 DNA: TGTGCCAGCAGTGGAAAAGGAACGAACACCGGGGAGCTGTTTTTT.

This clonotype came up many times. CDR3 protein: CAWSAGGETQYF. DNA for the CDR3: TGTGCCTGGAGTGCTGGAGGGGAGACCCAGTACTTC. J is TRBJ2-5 and V is TRBV30; D is perhaps TRBD2 (6 bases). The CDR3 extends over 12 amino acids. Germline V gene lookup returns CDR1 GTSNPN and CDR2 SVGIG (reference sequence). Trimming pared 1 base from V and 5 bases from J, leaving 8 bases between.

CDR3 region: CASSGLAGNNEQFF. CDR3 nucleotide sequence: TGTGCCAGCAGCGGACTAGCGGGAAACAATGAGCAGTTCTTC. The chain couples TRBV3-2 to TRBJ2-1; the D call TRBD2 from the table was never checked on the DNA. TRBV3-2 is a pseudogene segment. The CDR3 is 14 residues long.